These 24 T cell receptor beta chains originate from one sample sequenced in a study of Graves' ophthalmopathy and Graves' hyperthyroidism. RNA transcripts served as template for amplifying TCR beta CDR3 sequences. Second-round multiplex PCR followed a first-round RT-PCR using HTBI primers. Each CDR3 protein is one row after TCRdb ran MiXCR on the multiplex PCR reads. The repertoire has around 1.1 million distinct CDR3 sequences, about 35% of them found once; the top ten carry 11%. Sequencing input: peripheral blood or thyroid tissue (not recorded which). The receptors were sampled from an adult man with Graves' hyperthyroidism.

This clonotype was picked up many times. Written as DNA, the CDR3 is TGTGCCAGCAGTGCTGGAGCGGGGCATTCGAGGGAGCTGTTTTTT. This sequence encodes CASSAGAGHSRELFF. The chain recombines TRBV2 with TRBJ2-2; 7 positions match TRBD2. This CDR3 region has 15 residues. J lost 9 bases, V lost 4 bases, and 11 bases had no gene match. Germline CDR1 is SNHLY and CDR2 is FYNNEI.

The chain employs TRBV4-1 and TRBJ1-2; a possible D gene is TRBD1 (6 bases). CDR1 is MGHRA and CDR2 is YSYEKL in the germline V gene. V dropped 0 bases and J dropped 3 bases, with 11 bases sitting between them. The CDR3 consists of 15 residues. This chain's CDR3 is CASSQEWGRDYGYTF. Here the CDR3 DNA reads TGCGCCAGCAGCCAAGAGTGGGGGCGCGACTATGGCTACACCTTC.

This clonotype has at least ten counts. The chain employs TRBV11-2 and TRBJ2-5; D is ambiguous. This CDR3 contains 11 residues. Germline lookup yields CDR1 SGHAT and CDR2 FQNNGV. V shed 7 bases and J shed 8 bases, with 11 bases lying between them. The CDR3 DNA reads TGTGCCAGCACCCTTTACGGTACCCAGTACTTC. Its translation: CASTLYGTQYF.

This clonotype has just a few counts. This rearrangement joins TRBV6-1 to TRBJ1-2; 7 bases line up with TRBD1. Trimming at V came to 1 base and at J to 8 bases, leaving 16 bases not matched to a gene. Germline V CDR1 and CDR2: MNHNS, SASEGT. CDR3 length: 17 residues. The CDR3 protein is CASSEGGTVILFRGYTF. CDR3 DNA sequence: TGTGCCAGCAGTGAAGGTGGGACAGTGATTTTGTTTCGGGGCTACACCTTC.

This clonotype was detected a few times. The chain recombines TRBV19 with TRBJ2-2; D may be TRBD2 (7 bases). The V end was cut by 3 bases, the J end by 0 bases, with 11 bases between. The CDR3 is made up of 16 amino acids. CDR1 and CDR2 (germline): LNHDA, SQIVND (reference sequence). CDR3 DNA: TGTGCCAGTAGTATCTGGGAGGGGGCGAACACCGGGGAGCTGTTTTTT. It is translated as CASSIWEGANTGELFF.

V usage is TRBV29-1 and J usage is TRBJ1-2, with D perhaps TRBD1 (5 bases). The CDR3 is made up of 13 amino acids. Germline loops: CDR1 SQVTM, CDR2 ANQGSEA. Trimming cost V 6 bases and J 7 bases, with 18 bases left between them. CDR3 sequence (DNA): TGCAGCGTAGGGGAGGGATTGCGTGGTGGCTACACCTTC. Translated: CSVGEGLRGGYTF.

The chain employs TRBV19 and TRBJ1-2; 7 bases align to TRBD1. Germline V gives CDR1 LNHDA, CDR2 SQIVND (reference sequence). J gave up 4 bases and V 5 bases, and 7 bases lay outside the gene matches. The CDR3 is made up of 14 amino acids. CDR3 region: CASSGQTGLYGYTF. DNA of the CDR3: TGTGCCAGTAGTGGACAGACAGGGCTCTATGGCTACACCTTC.

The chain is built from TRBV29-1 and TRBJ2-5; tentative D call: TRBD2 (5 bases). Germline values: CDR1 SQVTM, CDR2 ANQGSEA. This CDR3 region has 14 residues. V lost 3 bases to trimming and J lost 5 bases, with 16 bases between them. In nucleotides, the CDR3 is TGCAGCGTTGACGGCCAGAGGAGGTGGGAGACCCAGTACTTC. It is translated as CSVDGQRRWETQYF.

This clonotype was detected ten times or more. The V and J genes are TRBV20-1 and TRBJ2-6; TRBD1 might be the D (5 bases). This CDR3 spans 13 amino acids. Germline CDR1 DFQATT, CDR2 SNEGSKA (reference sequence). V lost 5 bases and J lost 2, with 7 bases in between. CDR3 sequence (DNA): TGCAGTGCTCCCAGGGCTGGGGCCAACGTCCTGACTTTC. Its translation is CSAPRAGANVLTF.

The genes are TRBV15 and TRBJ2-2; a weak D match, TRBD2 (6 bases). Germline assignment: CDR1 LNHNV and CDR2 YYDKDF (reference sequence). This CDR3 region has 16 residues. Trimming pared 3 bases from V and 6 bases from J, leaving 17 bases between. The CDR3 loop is CATSRTSGRWAGELFF. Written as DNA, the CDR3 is TGTGCCACCAGCAGGACCTCGGGGAGGTGGGCCGGGGAGCTGTTTTTT.

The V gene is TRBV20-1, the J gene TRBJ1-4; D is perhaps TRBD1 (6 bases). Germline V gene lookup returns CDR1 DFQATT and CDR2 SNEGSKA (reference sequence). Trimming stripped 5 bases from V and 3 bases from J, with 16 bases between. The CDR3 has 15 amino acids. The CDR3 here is CSARTTGYPNEKLFF. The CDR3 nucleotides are TGCAGTGCTCGAACTACAGGGTACCCTAATGAAAAACTGTTTTTT.

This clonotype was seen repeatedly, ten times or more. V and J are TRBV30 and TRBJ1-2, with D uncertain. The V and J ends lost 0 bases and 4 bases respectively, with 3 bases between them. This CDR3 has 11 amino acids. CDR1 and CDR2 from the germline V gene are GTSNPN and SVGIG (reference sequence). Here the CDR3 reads CAWSVRYGYTF. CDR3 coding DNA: TGTGCCTGGAGTGTACGCTATGGCTACACCTTC.

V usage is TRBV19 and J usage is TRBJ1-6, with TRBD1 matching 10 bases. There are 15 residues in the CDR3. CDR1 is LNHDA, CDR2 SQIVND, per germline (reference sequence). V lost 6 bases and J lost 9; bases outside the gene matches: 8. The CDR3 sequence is CASSTGTGDGSPLHF. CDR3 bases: TGTGCCAGTAGCACCGGGACAGGGGACGGTTCACCCCTCCACTTT.

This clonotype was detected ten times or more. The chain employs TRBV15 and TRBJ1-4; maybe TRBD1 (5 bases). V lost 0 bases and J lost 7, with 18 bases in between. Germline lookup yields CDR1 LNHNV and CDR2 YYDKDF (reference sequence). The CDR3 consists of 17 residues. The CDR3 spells CATSRDQFEEGIEKLFF. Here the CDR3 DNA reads TGTGCCACCAGCAGAGACCAATTTGAGGAGGGGATTGAAAAACTGTTTTTT.

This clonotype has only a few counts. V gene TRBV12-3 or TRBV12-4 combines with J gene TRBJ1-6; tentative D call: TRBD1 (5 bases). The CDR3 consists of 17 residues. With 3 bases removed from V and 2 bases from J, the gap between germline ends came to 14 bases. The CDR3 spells CASSLYDLGAYNSPLHF. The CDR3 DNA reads TGTGCCAGCAGTTTGTATGATCTGGGGGCCTATAATTCACCCCTCCACTTT.

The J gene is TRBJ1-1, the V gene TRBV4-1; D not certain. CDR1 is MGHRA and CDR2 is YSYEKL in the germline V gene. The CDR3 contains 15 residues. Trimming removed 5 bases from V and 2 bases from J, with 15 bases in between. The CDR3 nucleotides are TGCGCCAGCAGCACCCCAAGCCGGGTTAACACTGAAGCTTTCTTT. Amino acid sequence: CASSTPSRVNTEAFF.

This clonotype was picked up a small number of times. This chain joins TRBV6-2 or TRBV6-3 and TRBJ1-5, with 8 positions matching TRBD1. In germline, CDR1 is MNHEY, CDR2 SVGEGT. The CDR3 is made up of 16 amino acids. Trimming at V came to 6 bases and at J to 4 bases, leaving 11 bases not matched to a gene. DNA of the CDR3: TGTGCCAGCAGAGGTTTGCAGGGGGCGGCTAATCAGCCCCAGCATTTT. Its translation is CASRGLQGAANQPQHF.

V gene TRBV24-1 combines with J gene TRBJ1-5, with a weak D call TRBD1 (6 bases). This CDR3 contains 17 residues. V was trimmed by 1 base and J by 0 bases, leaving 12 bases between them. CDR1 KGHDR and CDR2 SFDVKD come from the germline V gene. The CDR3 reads CATSDFPGVVSNQPQHF. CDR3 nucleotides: TGTGCCACCAGTGATTTCCCAGGGGTCGTTAGCAATCAGCCCCAGCATTTT.

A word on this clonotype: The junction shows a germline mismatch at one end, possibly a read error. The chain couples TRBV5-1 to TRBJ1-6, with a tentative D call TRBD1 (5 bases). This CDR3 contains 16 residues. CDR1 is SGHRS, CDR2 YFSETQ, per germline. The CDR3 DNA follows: TGTGCCAGCTCACGACAAGACAGCTCCTATAATTCACCCCTCCACTTT. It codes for CASSRQDSSYNSPLHF.

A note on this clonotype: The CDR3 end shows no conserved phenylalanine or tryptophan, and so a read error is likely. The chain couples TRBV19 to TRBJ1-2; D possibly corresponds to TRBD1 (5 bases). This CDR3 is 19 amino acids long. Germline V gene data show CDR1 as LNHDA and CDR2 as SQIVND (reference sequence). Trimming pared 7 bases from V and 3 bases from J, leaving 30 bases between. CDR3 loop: CASKASRSTSGAFDYGYTV. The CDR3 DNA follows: TGTGCCAGTAAGGCATCTCGATCGACGTCCGGGGCATTCGACTATGGCTACACCGTC.

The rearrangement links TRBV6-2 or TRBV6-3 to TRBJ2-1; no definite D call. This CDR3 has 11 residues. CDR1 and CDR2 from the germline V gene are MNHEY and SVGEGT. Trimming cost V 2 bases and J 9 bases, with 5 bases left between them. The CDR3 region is CASSYQREQFF. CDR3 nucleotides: TGTGCCAGCAGTTACCAGCGTGAGCAGTTCTTC.

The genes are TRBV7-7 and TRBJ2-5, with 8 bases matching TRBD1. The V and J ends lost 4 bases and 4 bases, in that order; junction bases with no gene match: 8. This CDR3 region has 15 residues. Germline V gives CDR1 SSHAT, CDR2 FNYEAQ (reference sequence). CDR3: CASSSGQGEGETQYF. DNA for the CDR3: TGTGCCAGCAGCTCCGGACAGGGCGAAGGAGAGACCCAGTACTTC.

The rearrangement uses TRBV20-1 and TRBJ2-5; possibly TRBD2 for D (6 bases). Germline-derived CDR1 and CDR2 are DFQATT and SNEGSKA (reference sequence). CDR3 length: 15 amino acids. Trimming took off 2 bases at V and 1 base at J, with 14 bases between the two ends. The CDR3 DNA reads TGCAGTGCTAGACCTGGGGGGAGTCCCCAAGAGACCCAGTACTTC. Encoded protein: CSARPGGSPQETQYF.

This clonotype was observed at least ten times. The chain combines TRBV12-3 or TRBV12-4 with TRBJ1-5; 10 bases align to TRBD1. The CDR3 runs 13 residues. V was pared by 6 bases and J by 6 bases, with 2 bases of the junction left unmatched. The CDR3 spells CASRTGGTQPQHF. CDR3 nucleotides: TGTGCCAGCAGGACAGGGGGCACTCAGCCCCAGCATTTT.